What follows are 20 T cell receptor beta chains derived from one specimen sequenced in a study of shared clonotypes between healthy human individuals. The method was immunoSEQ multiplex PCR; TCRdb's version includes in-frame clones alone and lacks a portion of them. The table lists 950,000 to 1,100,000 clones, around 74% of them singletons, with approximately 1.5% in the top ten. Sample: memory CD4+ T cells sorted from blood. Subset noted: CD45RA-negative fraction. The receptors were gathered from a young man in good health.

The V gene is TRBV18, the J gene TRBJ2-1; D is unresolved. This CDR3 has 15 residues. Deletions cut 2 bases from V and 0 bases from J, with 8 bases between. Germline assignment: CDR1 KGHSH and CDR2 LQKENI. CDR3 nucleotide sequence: TGTGCCAGCTCACCAGGCCCCCGCTCCTACAATGAGCAGTTCTTC. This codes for CASSPGPRSYNEQFF.

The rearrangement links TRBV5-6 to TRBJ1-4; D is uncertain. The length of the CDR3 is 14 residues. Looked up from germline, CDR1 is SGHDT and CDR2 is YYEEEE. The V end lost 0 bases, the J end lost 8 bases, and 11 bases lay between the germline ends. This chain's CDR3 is CASSLASGNEKLFF. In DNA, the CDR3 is TGTGCCAGCAGCTTGGCGTCGGGAAACGAAAAACTGTTTTTT.

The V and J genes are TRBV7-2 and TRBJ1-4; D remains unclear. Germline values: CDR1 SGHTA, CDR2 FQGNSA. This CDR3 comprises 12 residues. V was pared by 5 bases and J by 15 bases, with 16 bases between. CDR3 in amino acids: CASSPGGSRMFF. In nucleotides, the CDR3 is TGTGCCAGCAGCCCGGGAGGGTCCAGGATGTTTTTT.

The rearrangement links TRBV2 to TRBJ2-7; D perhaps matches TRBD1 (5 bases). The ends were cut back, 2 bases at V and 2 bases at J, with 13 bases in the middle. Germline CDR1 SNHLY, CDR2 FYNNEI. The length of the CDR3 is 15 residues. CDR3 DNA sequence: TGTGCCAGCAGTGAAAGGGAAAGGGGCACCTACGAGCAGTACTTC. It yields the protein CASSERERGTYEQYF.

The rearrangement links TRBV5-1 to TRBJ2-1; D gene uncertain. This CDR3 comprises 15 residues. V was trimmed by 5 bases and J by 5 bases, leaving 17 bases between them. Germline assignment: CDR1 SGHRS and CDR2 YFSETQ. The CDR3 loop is CASRVQSESHNEQFF. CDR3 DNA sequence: TGCGCCAGCAGGGTCCAGTCGGAAAGTCACAATGAGCAGTTCTTC.

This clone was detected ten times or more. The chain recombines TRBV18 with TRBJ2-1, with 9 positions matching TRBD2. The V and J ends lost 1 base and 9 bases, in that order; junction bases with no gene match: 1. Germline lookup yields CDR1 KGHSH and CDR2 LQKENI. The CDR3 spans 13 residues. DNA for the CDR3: TGTGCCAGCTCACCACTAGCGGGAGCTGAGCAGTTCTTC. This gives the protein CASSPLAGAEQFF.

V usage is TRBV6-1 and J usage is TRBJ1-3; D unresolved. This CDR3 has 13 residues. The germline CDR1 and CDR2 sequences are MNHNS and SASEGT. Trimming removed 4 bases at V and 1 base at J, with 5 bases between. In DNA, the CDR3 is TGTGCCAGCAGTGGGGAATCTGGAAACACCATATATTTT. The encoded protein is CASSGESGNTIYF.

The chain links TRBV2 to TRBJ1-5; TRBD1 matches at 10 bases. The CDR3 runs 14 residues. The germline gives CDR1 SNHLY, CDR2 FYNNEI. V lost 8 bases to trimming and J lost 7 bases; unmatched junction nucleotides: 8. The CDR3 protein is CASSGQGRGQPQHF. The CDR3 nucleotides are TGTGCCAGCTCGGGACAGGGGAGGGGACAGCCCCAGCATTTT.

DNA of the CDR3: TGTGCCAGTAGCAATCCCCGCTCCGCGGAAGGAGGAAATGAGCAGTTCTTC. It yields the protein CASSNPRSAEGGNEQFF. V gene TRBV19 combines with J gene TRBJ2-1, with D possibly matching TRBD2 (5 bases). The CDR3 runs 17 residues. Germline-derived CDR1 and CDR2 are LNHDA and SQIVND (reference sequence). The V end lost 6 bases, the J end lost 7 bases, and 25 bases lay between the germline ends.

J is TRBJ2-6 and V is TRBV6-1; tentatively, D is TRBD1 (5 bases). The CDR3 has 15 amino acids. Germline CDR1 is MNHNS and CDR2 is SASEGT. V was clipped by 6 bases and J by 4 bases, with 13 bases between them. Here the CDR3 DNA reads TGTGCCAGCAGCTCCAGGGTAACCGGGGCCAACGTCCTGACTTTC. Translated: CASSSRVTGANVLTF.

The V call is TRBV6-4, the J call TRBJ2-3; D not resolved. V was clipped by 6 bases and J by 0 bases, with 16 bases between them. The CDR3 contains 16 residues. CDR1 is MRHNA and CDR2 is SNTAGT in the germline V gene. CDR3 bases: TGTGCCAGCAGACTTTACACCCTTCCTAGCACAGATACGCAGTATTTT. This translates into CASRLYTLPSTDTQYF.

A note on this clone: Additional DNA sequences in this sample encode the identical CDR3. CDR3 DNA sequence: TGCGCCAGCAGCTTGGGAACAGGGGGGAACACTGAAGCTTTCTTT. Residues: CASSLGTGGNTEAFF. The chain joins TRBV5-1 to TRBJ1-1, with 8 nucleotides matching TRBD1. Trimming took 0 bases from V and 1 from J; bases not matched to a gene: 2. The CDR3 is made up of 15 amino acids. Looked up from germline, CDR1 is SGHRS and CDR2 is YFSETQ.

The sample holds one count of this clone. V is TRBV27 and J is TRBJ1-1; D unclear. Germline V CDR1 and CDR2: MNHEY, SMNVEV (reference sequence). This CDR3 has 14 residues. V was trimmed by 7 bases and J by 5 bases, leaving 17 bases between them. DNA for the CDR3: TGTGCCAGCACCCCACTAGGTCTGGAAACTGAAGCTTTCTTT. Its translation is CASTPLGLETEAFF.

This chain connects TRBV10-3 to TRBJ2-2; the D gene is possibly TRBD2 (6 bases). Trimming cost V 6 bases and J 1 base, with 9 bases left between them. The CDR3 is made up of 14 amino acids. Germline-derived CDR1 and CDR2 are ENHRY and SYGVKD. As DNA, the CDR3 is TGTGCCATCAGCCGTAGCGGGAACACCGGGGAGCTGTTTTTT. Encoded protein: CAISRSGNTGELFF.

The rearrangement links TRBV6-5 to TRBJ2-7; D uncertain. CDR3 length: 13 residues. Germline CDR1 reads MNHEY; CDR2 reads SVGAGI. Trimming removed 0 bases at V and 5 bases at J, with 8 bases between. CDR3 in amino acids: CASSYSWVNEQYF. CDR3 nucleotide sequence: TGTGCCAGCAGTTACTCGTGGGTCAACGAGCAGTACTTC.

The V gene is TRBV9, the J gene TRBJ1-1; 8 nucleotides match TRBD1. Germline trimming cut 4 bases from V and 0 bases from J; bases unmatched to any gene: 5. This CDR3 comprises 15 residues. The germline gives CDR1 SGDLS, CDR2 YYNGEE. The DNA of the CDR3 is TGTGCCAGCAGCATTCAGGGGGCGGTGAACACTGAAGCTTTCTTT. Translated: CASSIQGAVNTEAFF.

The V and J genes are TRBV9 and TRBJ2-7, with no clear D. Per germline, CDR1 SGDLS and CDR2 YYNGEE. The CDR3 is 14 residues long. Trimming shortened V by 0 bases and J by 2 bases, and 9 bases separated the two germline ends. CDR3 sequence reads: CASSVGLPAYEQYF. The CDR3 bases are TGTGCCAGCAGCGTAGGTCTTCCTGCCTACGAGCAGTACTTC.

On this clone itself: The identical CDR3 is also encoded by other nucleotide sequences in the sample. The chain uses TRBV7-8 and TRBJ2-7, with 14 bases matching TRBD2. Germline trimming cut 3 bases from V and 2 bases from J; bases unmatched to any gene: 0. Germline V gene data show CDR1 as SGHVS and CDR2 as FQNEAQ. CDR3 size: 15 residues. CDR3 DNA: TGTGCCAGCAGCTTGGGACTAGCGGGGGCCTACGAGCAGTACTTC. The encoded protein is CASSLGLAGAYEQYF. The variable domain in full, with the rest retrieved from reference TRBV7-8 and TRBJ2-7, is GAGVSQSPRYKVAKRGQDVALRCDPISGHVSLFWYQQALGQGPEFLTYFQNEAQLDKSGLPSDRFFAERPEGSVSTLKIQRTQQEDSAVYLCASSLGLAGAYEQYFGPGTRLTVT.

CDR3 nucleotides: TGTGCCAGCAGCAACAATAGCGGGATCGTCACAGATACGCAGTATTTT. This gives the protein CASSNNSGIVTDTQYF. The chain is built from TRBV21-1 and TRBJ2-3; the table calls TRBD2, which could not be checked here. TRBV21-1 is described as a pseudogene. The CDR3 extends over 16 amino acids.

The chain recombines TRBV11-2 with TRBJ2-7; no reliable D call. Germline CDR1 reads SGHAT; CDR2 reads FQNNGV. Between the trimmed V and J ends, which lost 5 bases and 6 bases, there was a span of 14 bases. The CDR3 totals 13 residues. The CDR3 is CASSPTEVSEQYF. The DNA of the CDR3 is TGTGCCAGCAGCCCTACGGAAGTAAGCGAGCAGTACTTC.